Listed below are T cell receptor beta chains from one sample, sequenced in a study of control samples from healthy donors and cancer patients. Sequencing was performed with immunoSEQ multiplex PCR; in TCRdb, only in-frame clones are kept and a portion is missing. This sample carries some 410,000 clones, about nine tenths of them seen once, and the ten largest clones take around 6.5%. Sequences were obtained from PBMCs. The receptors shown here come from a man aged 40-49 years with head and neck cancer. Both conserved end residues are trimmed from each CDR3. Fields, in order: V gene, D gene, J gene, CDR3 protein. A D gene is named only where the DNA matches it firmly.

v_call: TRBV3-1/TRBV3-2; d_call: TRBD2; j_call: TRBJ2-5; cdr3_aa: ASLRLAGGQETQY
v_call: TRBV11-2; d_call: TRBD2; j_call: TRBJ2-3; cdr3_aa: AARLAGTDTQY
v_call: TRBV10-3; d_call: -; j_call: TRBJ1-4; cdr3_aa: AISAGEKLF
v_call: TRBV4-3; d_call: -; j_call: TRBJ1-1; cdr3_aa: ASSQRAAGTHWGTEAF
v_call: TRBV5-4; d_call: -; j_call: TRBJ1-3; cdr3_aa: ASSREPGRSSGNTIY
v_call: TRBV11-2; d_call: TRBD2; j_call: TRBJ2-1; cdr3_aa: ASSLIRREGTYNEQF
v_call: TRBV7-2; d_call: TRBD2; j_call: TRBJ2-1; cdr3_aa: ASSRSGGSYNEQF
v_call: TRBV27; d_call: TRBD2; j_call: TRBJ2-5; cdr3_aa: ASSLHLAGGQETQY
v_call: TRBV7-9; d_call: -; j_call: TRBJ2-2; cdr3_aa: ASSPSRGAATGELF
v_call: TRBV30; d_call: -; j_call: TRBJ1-1; cdr3_aa: AWKGVGKQAF
v_call: TRBV19; d_call: -; j_call: TRBJ1-4; cdr3_aa: ASSSSGTTNEKLF
v_call: TRBV13; d_call: -; j_call: TRBJ1-5; cdr3_aa: ASSLGRGRGQPQH
v_call: TRBV24-1; d_call: TRBD1; j_call: TRBJ2-2; cdr3_aa: ATGTATGELF
v_call: TRBV18; d_call: -; j_call: TRBJ2-3; cdr3_aa: ASSPGDTQY
v_call: TRBV6-5; d_call: -; j_call: TRBJ2-3; cdr3_aa: ASSYELRGTDTQY